This is a list of T cell receptor beta chains from one sample in a study of post-analysis software for immune sequencing data. TCRdb fed the PCR reads into MiXCR, producing one record per CDR3 protein. The sample gives about 500,000 distinct CDR3 sequences, roughly 45% of which show up once; around 10% is in the top ten. Sequencing was done on a sample of blood. The receptors come from a girl aged 10-17 years with multiple sclerosis. Both conserved end residues are part of each CDR3. The order of the fields is J gene, clone size, D gene, V gene, CDR3 DNA, CDR3 protein. The D gene is left open where the match is weak. Clone size, where shown, is once, few, many, or a class for clones that have expanded.

>TRBJ2-5|.|TRBD2|TRBV20-1
TGCAGTGCTAGAGATGGAGGGAGGGCTATCCAAGAGACCCAGTACTTC
CSARDGGRAIQETQYF
>TRBJ2-1|.|TRBD2|TRBV19
TGTGCCAGTAGTATATCTAGCGGGAGTGGTGAGCAGTTCTTC
CASSISSGSGEQFF
>TRBJ2-5|.|TRBD2|TRBV20-1
TGCAGTGCCTCCGGACTAGTACAAGAGACCCAGTACTTC
CSASGLVQETQYF
>TRBJ2-7|.|.|TRBV4-3
TGCGCCAGCAGCCAAGACAATCACGGGGGAGGCGAGCAGTACTTC
CASSQDNHGGGEQYF
>TRBJ1-4|.|TRBD1|TRBV7-2
TGTGCCAGCACCGCAGGGGGAGGCGGTGAAAAACTGTTTTTT
CASTAGGGGEKLFF
>TRBJ2-6|.|.|TRBV29-1
TGCAGCGTTGAAGCCCGCCGGCATGCGGGCTCTGGGGCCAACGTCCTGACTTTC
CSVEARRHAGSGANVLTF
>TRBJ2-1|.|TRBD2|TRBV5-1
TGCGCCAGCAGCTTTTCGGGGGGAAACTCCTACAATGAGCAGTTCTTC
CASSFSGGNSYNEQFF
>TRBJ1-2|.|.|TRBV20-1
TGCAGTGCTAGAGGTTCCAGGAGCTATGGCTACACCTTC
CSARGSRSYGYTF
>TRBJ2-7|few|TRBD1|TRBV12-3/TRBV12-4
TGTGCCAGCAGACAGGGGTTTGGTTCCTACGAGCAGTACTTC
CASRQGFGSYEQYF
>TRBJ2-1|.|TRBD2|TRBV3-1
TGTGCCAGCAGCCGACTGGGACTAGCGGGAGCTAAGGGCAATGAGCAGTTCTTC
CASSRLGLAGAKGNEQFF
>TRBJ1-1|.|TRBD1|TRBV2
TGTGCCCCCCGGGACAGGGGGGTACCCCCGAACACTGAAGCTTTCTTT
CAPRDRGVPPNTEAFF
>TRBJ1-2|few|.|TRBV5-1
TGCGCCAGCAGTTCCCAGGCGGGACCAGGGAACTATGGCTACACCTTC
CASSSQAGPGNYGYTF
>TRBJ1-2|.|TRBD1|TRBV28
TGTGCCAGCAGTATAAGGGACAGGGGTGGTGGCTACACCTTC
CASSIRDRGGGYTF
>TRBJ2-7|.|TRBD1|TRBV12-3/TRBV12-4
TGTGCCAGCAGTTTAACGGCAGGGGGCGACGAGCAGTACTTC
CASSLTAGGDEQYF
>TRBJ1-2|few|.|TRBV5-1
TGCGCCAGCAGCTTGGTGTCCTCCGGGCCTCTGGGCGCTGACTATGGCTACACCTTC
CASSLVSSGPLGADYGYTF
>TRBJ2-1|few|.|TRBV5-6
TGTGCCAGCAGCAATCCGGACGGAGGACGGAATGAGCAGTTCTTC
CASSNPDGGRNEQFF
>TRBJ2-1|few|.|TRBV5-1
TGCGCCAGCAGCTTCGAGCGGTCCTACAATGAGCAGTTCTTC
CASSFERSYNEQFF
>TRBJ2-3|once|.|TRBV11-2
TGTGCCAGCAGCTTTAGAGCGGGCGGCACAGATACGCAGTATTTT
CASSFRAGGTDTQYF
>TRBJ2-3|.|.|TRBV3-1
TGTGCCAGCAGCCAAGATCAGTCTAGCGGCACAGATACGCAGTATTTT
CASSQDQSSGTDTQYF
>TRBJ1-2|.|.|TRBV28
TGTGCCAGCTCACGGTGGGATGGCTACACCTTC
CASSRWDGYTF
>TRBJ2-7|.|TRBD2|TRBV6-2/TRBV6-3
TGTGCCAGCAGTTTCCCGGGACTAGACTACAATGAGCAGTACTTC
CASSFPGLDYNEQYF
>TRBJ2-1|.|.|TRBV21-1
TGTGCCAGCAGCCCCCAAGGCGCCCTGGCAGGGGGCTTGAGCTCCTACAATGAGCAGTTCTTC
CASSPQGALAGGLSSYNEQFF
>TRBJ2-7|few|.|TRBV6-2/TRBV6-3
TGTGCCAGCAGCCCAGACAGGAATCTACGCGAGCAGTACTTC
CASSPDRNLREQYF
>TRBJ2-3|few|.|TRBV9
TGTGCCAGCAGCGTAGGCCCAGGGGGGGATGACACAGATACGCAGTATTTT
CASSVGPGGDDTDTQYF
>TRBJ2-7|few|TRBD1|TRBV7-2
TGTGCCAGCAGCCTCGACAGGGAGCTTACCTACGAGCAGTACTTC
CASSLDRELTYEQYF
>TRBJ1-4|.|.|TRBV7-9
TGTGCCAGCAGCTTGCCTTTAGAGGGGAATGAAAAACTGTTTTTT
CASSLPLEGNEKLFF
>TRBJ2-1|few|TRBD1|TRBV12-3/TRBV12-4
TGTGCCAGCAGCATCGACAGGGGTAATGAGCAGTTCTTC
CASSIDRGNEQFF
>TRBJ1-2|.|TRBD1|TRBV28
TGTGCCAGCAGTCCCCCGGGACAGGGAGCAATAGCTAACTATGGCTACACCTTC
CASSPPGQGAIANYGYTF